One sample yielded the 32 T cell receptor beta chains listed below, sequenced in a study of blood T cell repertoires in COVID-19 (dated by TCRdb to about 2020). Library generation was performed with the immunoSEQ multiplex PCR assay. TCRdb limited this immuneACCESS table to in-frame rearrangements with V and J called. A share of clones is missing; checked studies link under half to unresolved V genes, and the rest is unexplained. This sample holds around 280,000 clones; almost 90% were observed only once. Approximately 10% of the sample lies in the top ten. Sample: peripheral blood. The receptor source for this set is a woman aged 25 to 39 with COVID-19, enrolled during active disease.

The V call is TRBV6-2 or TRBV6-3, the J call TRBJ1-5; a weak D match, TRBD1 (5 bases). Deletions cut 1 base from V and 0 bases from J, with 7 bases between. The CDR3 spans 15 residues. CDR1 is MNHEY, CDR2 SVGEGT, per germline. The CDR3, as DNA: TGTGCCAGCAGTTACTGGGGGGGTAGCAATCAGCCCCAGCATTTT. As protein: CASSYWGGSNQPQHF.

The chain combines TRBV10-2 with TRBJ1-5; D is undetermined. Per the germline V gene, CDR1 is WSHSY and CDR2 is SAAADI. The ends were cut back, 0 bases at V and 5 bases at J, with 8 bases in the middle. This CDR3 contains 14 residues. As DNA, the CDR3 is TGCGCCAGCAGTGAGTCTTCAGGCTATCAGCCCCAGCATTTT. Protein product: CASSESSGYQPQHF.

The CDR3 coding sequence is TGTGCCAGCAGGACACGAGCGGGGGATCCCTACGAGCAGTACTTC. It specifies CASRTRAGDPYEQYF. This chain joins TRBV11-2 and TRBJ2-7; 8 nucleotides match TRBD2. The CDR3 length is 15 residues. V trimming: 6 bases; J trimming: 2 bases; junction bases outside the gene matches: 9. Germline V gives CDR1 SGHAT, CDR2 FQNNGV.

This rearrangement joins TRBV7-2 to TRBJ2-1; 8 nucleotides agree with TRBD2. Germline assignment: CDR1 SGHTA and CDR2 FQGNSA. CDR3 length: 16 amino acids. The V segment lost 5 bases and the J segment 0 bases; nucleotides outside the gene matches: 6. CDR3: CASSPAGTSSYNEQFF. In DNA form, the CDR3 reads TGTGCCAGCAGCCCCGCCGGGACTAGCTCCTACAATGAGCAGTTCTTC.

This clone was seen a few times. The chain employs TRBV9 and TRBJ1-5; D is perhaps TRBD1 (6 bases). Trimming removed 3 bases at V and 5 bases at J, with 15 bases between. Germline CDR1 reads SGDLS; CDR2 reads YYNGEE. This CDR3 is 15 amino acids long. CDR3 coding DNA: TGTGCCAGCAGCGCCTCTGCGACAGGAGATCAGCCCCAGCATTTT. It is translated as CASSASATGDQPQHF.

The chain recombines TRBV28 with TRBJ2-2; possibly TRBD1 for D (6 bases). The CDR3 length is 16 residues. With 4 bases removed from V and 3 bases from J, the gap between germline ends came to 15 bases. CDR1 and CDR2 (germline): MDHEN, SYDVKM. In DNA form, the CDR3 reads TGTGCCAGCAGTTCCATTAGACAGGTACACACCGGGGAGCTGTTTTTT. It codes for CASSSIRQVHTGELFF.

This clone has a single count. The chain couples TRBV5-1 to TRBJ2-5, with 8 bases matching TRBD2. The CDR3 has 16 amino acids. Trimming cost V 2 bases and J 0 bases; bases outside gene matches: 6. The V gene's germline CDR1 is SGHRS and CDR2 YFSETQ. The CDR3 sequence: CASSFMASGYQETQYF. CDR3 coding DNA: TGCGCCAGCAGCTTTATGGCTAGCGGGTACCAAGAGACCCAGTACTTC.

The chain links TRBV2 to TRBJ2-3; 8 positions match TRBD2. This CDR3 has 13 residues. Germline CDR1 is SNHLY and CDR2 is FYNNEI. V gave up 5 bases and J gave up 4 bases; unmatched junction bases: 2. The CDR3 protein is CASSKGLADTQYF. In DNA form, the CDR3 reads TGTGCCAGCAGTAAGGGACTAGCAGATACGCAGTATTTT.

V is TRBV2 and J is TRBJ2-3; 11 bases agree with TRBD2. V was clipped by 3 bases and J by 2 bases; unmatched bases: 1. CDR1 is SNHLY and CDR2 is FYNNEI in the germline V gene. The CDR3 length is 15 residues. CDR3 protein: CASSDSGRATDTQYF. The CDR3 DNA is TGTGCCAGCAGTGATAGCGGGAGGGCCACAGATACGCAGTATTTT. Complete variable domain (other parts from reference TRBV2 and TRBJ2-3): EPEVTQTPSHQVTQMGQEVILRCVPISNHLYFYWYRQILGQKVEFLVSFYNNEISEKSEIFDDQFSVERPDGSNFTLKIRSTKLEDSAMYFCASSDSGRATDTQYFGPGTRLTVL.

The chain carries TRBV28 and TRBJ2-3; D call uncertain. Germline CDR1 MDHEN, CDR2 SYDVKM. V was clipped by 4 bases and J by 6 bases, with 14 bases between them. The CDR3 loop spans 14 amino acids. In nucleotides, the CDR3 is TGTGCCAGCAGTTCCCCCGAGCCCCCGGATACGCAGTATTTT. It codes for CASSSPEPPDTQYF.

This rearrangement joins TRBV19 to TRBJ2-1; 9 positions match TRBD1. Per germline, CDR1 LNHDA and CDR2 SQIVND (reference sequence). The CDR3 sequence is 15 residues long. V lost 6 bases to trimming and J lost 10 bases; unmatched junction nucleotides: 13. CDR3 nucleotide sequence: TGTGCCAGTAGCATCCGGGGACAGGGAGGAGGCGAGCAGTTCTTC. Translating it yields CASSIRGQGGGEQFF.

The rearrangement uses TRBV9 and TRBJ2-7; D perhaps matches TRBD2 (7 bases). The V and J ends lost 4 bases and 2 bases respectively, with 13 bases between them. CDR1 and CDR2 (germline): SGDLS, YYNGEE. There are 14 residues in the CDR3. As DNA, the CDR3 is TGTGCCAGCAGCAGGGGGGGAATGACCTACGAGCAGTACTTC. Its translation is CASSRGGMTYEQYF.

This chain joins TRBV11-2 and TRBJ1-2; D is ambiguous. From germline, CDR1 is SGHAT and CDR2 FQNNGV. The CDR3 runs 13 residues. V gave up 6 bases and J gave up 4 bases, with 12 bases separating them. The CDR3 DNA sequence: TGTGCCAGCAGGGTCAAGGCTAGCTATGGCTACACCTTC. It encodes CASRVKASYGYTF.

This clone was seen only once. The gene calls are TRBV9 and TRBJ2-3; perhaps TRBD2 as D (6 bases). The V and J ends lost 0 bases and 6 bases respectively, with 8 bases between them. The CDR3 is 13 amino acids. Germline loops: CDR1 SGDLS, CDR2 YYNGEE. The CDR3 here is CASSVGGEDTQYF. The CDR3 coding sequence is TGTGCCAGCAGCGTAGGGGGGGAGGATACGCAGTATTTT.

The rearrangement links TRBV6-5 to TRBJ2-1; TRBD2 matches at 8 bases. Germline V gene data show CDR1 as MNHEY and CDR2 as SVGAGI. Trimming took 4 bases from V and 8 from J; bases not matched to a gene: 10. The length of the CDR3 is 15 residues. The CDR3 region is CASSSARTSLDEQFF. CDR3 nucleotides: TGTGCCAGCAGTTCCGCTAGGACTAGCTTAGATGAGCAGTTCTTC.

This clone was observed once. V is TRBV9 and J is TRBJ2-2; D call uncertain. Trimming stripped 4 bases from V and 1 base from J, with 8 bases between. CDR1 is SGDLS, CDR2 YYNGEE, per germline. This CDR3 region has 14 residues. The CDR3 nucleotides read TGTGCCAGCAGCCCCCGACTGAACACCGGGGAGCTGTTTTTT. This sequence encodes CASSPRLNTGELFF.

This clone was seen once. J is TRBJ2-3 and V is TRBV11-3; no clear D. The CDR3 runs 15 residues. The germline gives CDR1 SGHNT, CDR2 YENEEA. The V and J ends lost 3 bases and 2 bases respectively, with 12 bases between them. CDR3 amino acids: CASSFSGFPTDTQYF. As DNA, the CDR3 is TGTGCCAGCAGCTTCTCCGGGTTCCCCACAGATACGCAGTATTTT.

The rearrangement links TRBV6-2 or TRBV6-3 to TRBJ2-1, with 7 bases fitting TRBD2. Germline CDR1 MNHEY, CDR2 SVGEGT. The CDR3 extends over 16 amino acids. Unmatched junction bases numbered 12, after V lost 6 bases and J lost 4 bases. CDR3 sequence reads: CASSRADGLEYNEQFF. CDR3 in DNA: TGTGCCAGCAGCCGAGCCGATGGACTAGAGTACAATGAGCAGTTCTTC.

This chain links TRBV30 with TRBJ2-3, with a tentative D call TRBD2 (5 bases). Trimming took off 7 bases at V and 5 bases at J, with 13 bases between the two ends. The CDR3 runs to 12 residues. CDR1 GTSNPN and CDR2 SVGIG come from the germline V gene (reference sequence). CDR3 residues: CAYGPAGDTQYF. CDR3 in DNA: TGTGCCTACGGCCCGGCGGGAGATACGCAGTATTTT.

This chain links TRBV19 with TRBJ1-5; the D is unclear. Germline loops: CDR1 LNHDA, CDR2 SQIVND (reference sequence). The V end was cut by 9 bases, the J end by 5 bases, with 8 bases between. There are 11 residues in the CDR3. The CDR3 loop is CASGVHQPQHF. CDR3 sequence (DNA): TGTGCCAGCGGGGTGCATCAGCCCCAGCATTTT.

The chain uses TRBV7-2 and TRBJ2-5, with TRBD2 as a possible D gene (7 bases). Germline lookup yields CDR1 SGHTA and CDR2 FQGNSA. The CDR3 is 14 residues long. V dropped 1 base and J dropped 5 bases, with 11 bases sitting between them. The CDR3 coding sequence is TGTGCCAGCAGCTTAGTAGGGGGGGCGGAGACCCAGTACTTC. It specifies CASSLVGGAETQYF.

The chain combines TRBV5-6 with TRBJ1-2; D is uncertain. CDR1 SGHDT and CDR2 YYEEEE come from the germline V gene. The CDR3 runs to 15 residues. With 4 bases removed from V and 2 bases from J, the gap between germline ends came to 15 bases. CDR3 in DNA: TGTGCCAGCAGCCTGGTCATGGGCATGAACTATGGCTACACCTTC. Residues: CASSLVMGMNYGYTF.

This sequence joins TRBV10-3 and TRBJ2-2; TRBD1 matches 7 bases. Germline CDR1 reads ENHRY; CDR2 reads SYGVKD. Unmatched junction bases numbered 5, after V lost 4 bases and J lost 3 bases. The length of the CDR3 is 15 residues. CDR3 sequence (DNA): TGTGCCATCAGTGCTGGGACAGAAGACACCGGGGAGCTGTTTTTT. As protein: CAISAGTEDTGELFF.

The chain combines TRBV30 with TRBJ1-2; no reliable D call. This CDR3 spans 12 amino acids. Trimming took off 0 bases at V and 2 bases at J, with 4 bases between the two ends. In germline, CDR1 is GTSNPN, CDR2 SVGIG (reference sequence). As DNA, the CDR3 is TGTGCCTGGAGTGTGCGAAACTATGGCTACACCTTC. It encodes CAWSVRNYGYTF.

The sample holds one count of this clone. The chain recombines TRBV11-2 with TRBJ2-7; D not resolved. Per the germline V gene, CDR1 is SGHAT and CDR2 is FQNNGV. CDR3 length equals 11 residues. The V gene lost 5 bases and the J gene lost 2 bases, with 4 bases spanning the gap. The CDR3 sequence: CASSVTYEQYF. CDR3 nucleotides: TGTGCCAGCAGCGTCACCTACGAGCAGTACTTC. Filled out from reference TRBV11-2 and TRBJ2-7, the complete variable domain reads EAGVAQSPRYKIIEKRQSVAFWCNPISGHATLYWYQQILGQGPKLLIQFQNNGVVDDSQLPKDRFSAERLKGVDSTLKIQPAKLEDSAVYLCASSVTYEQYFGPGTRLTVT.

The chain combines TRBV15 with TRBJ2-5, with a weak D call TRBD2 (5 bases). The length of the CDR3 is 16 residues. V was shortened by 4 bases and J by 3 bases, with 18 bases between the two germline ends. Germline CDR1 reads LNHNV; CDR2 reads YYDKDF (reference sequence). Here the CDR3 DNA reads TGTGCCACCAGCACCGGACTCTTCGGACCTAAAGAGACCCAGTACTTC. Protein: CATSTGLFGPKETQYF.

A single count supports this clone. The CDR3 DNA reads TGTGCCAGCAGCCAAGAAGTGAGGGACTCCTACAATGAGCAGTTCTTC. Translating it yields CASSQEVRDSYNEQFF. The genes are TRBV3-1 (or the pseudogene TRBV3-2) and TRBJ2-1; D is perhaps TRBD2 (5 bases). Germline loops: CDR1 LGHDT, CDR2 YNNKEL (reference sequence). The CDR3 runs to 16 residues. V gave up 0 bases and J gave up 0 bases, with 9 bases separating them.

In DNA form, the CDR3 reads TGTGCCAGCAGCTTAGGGCAGAGCACAGATACGCAGTATTTT. It encodes CASSLGQSTDTQYF. The chain is built from TRBV7-3 and TRBJ2-3; D remains unclear. V lost 2 bases, J lost 0 bases, and 6 bases lay in between. The CDR3 has 14 residues. Germline CDR1 is SGHTA and CDR2 is FQGTGA.

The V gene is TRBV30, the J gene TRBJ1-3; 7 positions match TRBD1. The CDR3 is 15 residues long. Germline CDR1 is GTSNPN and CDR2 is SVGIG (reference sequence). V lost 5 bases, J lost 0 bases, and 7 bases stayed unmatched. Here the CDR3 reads CAWESGQSSGNTIYF. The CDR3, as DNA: TGTGCCTGGGAATCGGGACAGAGCTCTGGAAACACCATATATTTT.

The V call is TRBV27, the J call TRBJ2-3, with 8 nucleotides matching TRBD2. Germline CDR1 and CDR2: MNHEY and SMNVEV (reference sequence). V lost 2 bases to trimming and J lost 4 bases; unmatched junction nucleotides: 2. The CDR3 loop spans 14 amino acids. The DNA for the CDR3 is TGTGCCAGCAGTTTAGGCGGGAGGCCAGATACGCAGTATTTT. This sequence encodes CASSLGGRPDTQYF.

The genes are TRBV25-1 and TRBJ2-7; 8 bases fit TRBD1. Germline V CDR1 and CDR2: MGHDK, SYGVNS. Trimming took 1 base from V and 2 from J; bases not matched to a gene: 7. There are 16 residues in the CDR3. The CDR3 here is CASSEFFGQGTYEQYF. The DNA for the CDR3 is TGTGCCAGCAGTGAATTTTTCGGACAGGGTACCTACGAGCAGTACTTC.

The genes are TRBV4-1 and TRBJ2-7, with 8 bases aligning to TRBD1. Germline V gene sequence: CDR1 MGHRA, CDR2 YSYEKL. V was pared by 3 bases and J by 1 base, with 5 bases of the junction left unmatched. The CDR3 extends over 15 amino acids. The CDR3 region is CASSHLGQDSYEQYF. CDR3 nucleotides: TGCGCCAGCAGCCATCTGGGACAGGATTCCTACGAGCAGTACTTC.